This TCR beta chain originates from a study of technical replicates of blood from a handful of donors. TCRdb's table, derived via immunoSEQ multiplex PCR, lists solely in-frame clones and lacks some. The sample lists about 83,000 clones, roughly nine tenths occurring once. The length of the CDR3 is 12 residues. This TCR derives from a human donor in good health. The chain links TRBV21-1 to TRBJ2-1; the table names TRBD2, a call not compared with the DNA. TRBV21-1 is flagged as a pseudogene. Sequencing was carried out using T cells isolated from PBMCs. The CDR3 is CASSKVPNEQFF. The CDR3, as DNA: TGTGCCAGCAGCAAAGTCCCGAATGAGCAGTTCTTC.